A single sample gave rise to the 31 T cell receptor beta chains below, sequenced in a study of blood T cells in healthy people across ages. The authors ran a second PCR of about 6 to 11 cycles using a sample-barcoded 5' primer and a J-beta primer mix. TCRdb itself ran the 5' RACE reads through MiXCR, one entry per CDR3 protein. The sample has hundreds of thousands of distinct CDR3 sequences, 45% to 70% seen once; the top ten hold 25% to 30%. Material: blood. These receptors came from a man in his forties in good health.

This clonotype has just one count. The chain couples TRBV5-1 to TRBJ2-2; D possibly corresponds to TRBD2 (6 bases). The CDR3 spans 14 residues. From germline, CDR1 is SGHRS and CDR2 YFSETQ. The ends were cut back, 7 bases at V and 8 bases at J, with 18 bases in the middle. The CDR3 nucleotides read TGCGCCAGCGCCGACGGAGGGCCGCGAGGGGAGCTGTTTTTT. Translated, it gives CASADGGPRGELFF. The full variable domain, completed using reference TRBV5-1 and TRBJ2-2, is KAGVTQTPRYLIKTRGQQVTLSCSPISGHRSVSWYQQTPGQGLQFLFEYFSETQRNKGNFPGRFSGRQFSNSRSEMNVSTLELGDSALYLCASADGGPRGELFFGEGSRLTVL.

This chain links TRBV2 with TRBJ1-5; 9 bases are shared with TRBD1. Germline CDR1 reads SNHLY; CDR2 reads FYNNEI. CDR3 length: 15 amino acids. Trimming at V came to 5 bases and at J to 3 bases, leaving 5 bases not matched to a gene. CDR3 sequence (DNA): TGTGCCAGCAGTCCGGAACAGGGGGCCAATCAGCCCCAGCATTTT. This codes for CASSPEQGANQPQHF.

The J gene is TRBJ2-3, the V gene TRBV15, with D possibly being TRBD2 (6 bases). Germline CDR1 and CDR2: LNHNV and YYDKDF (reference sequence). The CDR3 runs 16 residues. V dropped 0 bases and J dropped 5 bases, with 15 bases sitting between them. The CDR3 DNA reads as TGTGCCACCAGCAGAGATCATGGGGGGAGTGGAGATACGCAGTATTTT. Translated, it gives CATSRDHGGSGDTQYF.

CDR3 bases: TGTGCCAGCAGTTTTCAGGGGACCAAGGCGCAGTATTTT. Protein product: CASSFQGTKAQYF. The chain employs TRBV27 and TRBJ2-3; the D gene is possibly TRBD1 (6 bases). Germline V lookup: CDR1 MNHEY, CDR2 SMNVEV (reference sequence). The CDR3 runs 13 residues. The V and J ends lost 3 bases and 10 bases respectively, with 14 bases between them.

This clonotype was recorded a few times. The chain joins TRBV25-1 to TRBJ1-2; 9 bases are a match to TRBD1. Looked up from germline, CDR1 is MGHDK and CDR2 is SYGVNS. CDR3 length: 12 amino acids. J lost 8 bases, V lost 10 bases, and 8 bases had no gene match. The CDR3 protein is CATAQGASGYTF. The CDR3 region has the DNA TGTGCCACCGCACAGGGGGCGTCAGGCTACACCTTC.

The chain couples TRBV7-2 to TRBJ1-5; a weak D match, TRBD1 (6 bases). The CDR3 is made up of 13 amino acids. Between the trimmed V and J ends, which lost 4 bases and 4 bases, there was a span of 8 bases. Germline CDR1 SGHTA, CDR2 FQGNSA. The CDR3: CASSWDTNQPQHF. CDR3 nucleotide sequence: TGTGCCAGCAGCTGGGACACAAATCAGCCCCAGCATTTT. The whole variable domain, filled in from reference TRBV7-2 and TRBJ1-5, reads GAGVSQSPSNKVTEKGKDVELRCDPISGHTALYWYRQSLGQGLEFLIYFQGNSAPDKSGLPSDRFSAERTGGSVSTLTIQRTQQEDSAVYLCASSWDTNQPQHFGDGTRLSIL.

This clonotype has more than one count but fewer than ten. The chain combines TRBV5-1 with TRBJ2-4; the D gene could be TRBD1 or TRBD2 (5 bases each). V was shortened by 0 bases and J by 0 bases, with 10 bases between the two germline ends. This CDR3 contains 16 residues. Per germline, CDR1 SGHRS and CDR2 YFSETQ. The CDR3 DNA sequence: TGCGCCAGCAGCTTGGGAGGGGCCATAGCCAAAAACATTCAGTACTTC. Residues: CASSLGGAIAKNIQYF.

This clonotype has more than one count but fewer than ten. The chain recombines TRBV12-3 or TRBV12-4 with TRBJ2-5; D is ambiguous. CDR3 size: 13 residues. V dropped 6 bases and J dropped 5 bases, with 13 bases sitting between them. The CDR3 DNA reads TGTGCCAGCAGGTACAGCGTGAGGGAGACCCAGTACTTC. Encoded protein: CASRYSVRETQYF.

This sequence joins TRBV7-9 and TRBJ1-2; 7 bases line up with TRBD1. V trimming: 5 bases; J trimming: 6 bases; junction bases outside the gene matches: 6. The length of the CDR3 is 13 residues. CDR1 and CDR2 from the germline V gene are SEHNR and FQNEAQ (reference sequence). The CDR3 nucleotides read TGTGCCAGCAGCCCGACAGGGATTAATGGCTACACCTTC. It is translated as CASSPTGINGYTF.

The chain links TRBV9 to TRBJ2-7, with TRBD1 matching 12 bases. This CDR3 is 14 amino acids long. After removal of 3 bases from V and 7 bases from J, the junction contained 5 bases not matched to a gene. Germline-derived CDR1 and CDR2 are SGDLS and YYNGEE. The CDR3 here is CASSATGQGAEQYF. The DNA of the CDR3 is TGTGCCAGCAGCGCTACGGGACAGGGGGCTGAGCAGTACTTC.

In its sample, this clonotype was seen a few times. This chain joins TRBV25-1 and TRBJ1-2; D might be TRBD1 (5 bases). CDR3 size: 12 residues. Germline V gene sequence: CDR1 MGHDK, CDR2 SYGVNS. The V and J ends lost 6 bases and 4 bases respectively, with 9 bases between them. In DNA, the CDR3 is TGTGCCAGCAGCCGGGACTTCTATGGCTACACCTTC. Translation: CASSRDFYGYTF.

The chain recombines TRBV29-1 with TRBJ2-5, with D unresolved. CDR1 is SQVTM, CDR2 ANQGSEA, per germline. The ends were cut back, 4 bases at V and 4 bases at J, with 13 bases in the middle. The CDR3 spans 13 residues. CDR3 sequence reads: CSVVRGFTETQYF. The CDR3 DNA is TGCAGCGTTGTTCGAGGCTTCACAGAGACCCAGTACTTC. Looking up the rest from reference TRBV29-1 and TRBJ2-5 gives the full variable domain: SAVISQKPSRDICQRGTSLTIQCQVDSQVTMMFWYRQQPGQSLTLIATANQGSEATYESGFVIDKFPISRPNLTFSTLTVSNMSPEDSSIYLCSVVRGFTETQYFGPGTRLLVL.

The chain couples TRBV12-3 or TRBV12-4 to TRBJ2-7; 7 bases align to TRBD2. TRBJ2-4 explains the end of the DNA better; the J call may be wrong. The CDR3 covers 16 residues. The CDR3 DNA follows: TGTGCCAGCAGTTTAGGGGTAGCGGGTGGGTACGACATTCAGTACTTC. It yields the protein CASSLGVAGGYDIQYF.

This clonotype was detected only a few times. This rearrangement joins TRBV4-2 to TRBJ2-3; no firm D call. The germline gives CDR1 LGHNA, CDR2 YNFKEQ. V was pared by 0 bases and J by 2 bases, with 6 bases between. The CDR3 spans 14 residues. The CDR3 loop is CASSQELVTDTQYF. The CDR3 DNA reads TGTGCCAGCAGCCAAGAATTAGTCACAGATACGCAGTATTTT.

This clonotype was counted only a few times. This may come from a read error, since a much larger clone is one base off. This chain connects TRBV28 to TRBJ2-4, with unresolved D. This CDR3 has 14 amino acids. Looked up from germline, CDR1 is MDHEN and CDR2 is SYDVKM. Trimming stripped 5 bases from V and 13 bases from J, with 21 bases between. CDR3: CASSVENVASEQYF. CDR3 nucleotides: TGTGCCAGCAGTGTTGAAAACGTCGCTTCAGAGCAGTACTTC.

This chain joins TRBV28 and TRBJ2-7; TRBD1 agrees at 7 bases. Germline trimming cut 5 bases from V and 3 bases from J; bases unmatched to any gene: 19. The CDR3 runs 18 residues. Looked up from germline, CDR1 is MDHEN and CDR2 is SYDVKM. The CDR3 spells CASSRKTTGALGGYEQYF. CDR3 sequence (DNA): TGTGCCAGCAGTCGAAAAACTACAGGGGCCCTGGGTGGCTACGAGCAGTACTTC.

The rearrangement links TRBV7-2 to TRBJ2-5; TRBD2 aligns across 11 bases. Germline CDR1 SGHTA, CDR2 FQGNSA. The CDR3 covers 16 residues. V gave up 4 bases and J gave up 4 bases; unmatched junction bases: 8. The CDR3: CASSSSLAGGPETQYF. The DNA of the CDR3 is TGTGCCAGCAGCTCTAGTTTAGCGGGAGGGCCAGAGACCCAGTACTTC. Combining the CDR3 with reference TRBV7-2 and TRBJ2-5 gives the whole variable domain GAGVSQSPSNKVTEKGKDVELRCDPISGHTALYWYRQSLGQGLEFLIYFQGNSAPDKSGLPSDRFSAERTGGSVSTLTIQRTQQEDSAVYLCASSSSLAGGPETQYFGPGTRLLVL.

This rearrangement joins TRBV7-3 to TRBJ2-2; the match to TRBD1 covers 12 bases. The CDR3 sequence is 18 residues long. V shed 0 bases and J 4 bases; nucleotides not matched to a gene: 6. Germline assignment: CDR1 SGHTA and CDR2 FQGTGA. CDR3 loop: CASSLTGDRGRSTGELFF. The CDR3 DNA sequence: TGTGCCAGCAGCTTAACGGGGGACAGGGGGCGCAGCACCGGGGAGCTGTTTTTT.

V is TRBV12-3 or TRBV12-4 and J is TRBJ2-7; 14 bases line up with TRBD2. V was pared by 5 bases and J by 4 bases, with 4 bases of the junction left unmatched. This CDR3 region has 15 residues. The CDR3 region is CASSRLAGGGYEQYF. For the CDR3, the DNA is TGTGCCAGCAGTCGACTAGCGGGAGGGGGGTACGAGCAGTACTTC.

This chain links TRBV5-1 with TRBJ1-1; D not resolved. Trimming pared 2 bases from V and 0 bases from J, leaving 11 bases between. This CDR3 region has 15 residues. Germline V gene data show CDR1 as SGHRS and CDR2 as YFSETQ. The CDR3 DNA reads TGCGCCAGCAGCTTCGGGGTCAAGTTGAACACTGAAGCTTTCTTT. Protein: CASSFGVKLNTEAFF.

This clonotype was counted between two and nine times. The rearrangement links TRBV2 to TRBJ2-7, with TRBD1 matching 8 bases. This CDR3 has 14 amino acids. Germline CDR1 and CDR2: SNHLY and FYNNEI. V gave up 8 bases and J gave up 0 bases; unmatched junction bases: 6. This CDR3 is CASGGQGNSYEQYF. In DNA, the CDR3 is TGTGCCAGCGGCGGACAGGGTAACTCCTACGAGCAGTACTTC.

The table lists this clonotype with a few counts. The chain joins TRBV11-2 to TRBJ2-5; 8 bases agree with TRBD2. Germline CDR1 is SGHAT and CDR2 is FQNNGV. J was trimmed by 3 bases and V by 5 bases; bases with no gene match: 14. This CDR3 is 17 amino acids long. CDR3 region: CASSPAGLAGGKETQYF. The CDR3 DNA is TGTGCCAGCAGCCCCGCGGGCCTAGCGGGCGGAAAAGAGACCCAGTACTTC. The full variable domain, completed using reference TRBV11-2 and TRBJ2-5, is EAGVAQSPRYKIIEKRQSVAFWCNPISGHATLYWYQQILGQGPKLLIQFQNNGVVDDSQLPKDRFSAERLKGVDSTLKIQPAKLEDSAVYLCASSPAGLAGGKETQYFGPGTRLLVL.

CDR3 region: CASSSTTYEQYF. In DNA form, the CDR3 reads TGTGCCAGCAGTTCCACAACCTACGAGCAGTACTTC. The J gene is TRBJ2-7, the V gene TRBV28; D not certain. Germline V gives CDR1 MDHEN, CDR2 SYDVKM. CDR3 length: 12 residues. V was pared by 4 bases and J by 2 bases, with 6 bases between. The variable domain in full, with the rest retrieved from reference TRBV28 and TRBJ2-7, is DVKVTQSSRYLVKRTGEKVFLECVQDMDHENMFWYRQDPGLGLRLIYFSYDVKMKEKGDIPEGYSVSREKKERFSLILESASTNQTSMYLCASSSTTYEQYFGPGTRLTVT.

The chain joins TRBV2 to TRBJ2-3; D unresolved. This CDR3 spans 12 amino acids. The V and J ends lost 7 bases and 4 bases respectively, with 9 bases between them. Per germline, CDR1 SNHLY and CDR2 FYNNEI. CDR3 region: CASTEVADTQYF. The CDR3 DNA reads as TGTGCCAGCACCGAGGTGGCAGATACGCAGTATTTT. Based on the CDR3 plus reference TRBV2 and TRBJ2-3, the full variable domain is EPEVTQTPSHQVTQMGQEVILRCVPISNHLYFYWYRQILGQKVEFLVSFYNNEISEKSEIFDDQFSVERPDGSNFTLKIRSTKLEDSAMYFCASTEVADTQYFGPGTRLTVL.

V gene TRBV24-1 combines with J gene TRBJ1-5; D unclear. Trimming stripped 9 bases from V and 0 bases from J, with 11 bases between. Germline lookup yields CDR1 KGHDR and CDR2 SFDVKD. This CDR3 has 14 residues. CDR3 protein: CATRPGGSNQPQHF. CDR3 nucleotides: TGTGCCACCCGACCGGGTGGTAGCAATCAGCCCCAGCATTTT.

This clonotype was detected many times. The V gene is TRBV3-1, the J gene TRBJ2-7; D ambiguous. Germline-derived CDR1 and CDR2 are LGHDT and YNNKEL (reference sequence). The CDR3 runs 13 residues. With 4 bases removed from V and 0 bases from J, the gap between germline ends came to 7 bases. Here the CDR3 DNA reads TGTGCCAGCAGCCCCAGGACCTCCTACGAGCAGTACTTC. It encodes CASSPRTSYEQYF.

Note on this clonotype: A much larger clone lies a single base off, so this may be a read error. The CDR3 region is CASSLDPGSSYGQYF. The DNA of the CDR3 is TGTGCCAGCAGCTTAGATCCGGGGAGCTCCTACGGGCAGTACTTC. The V and J genes are TRBV11-3 and TRBJ2-7; maybe TRBD2 (5 bases). The CDR3 is made up of 15 amino acids. From germline, CDR1 is SGHNT and CDR2 YENEEA. Complete variable domain (other parts from reference TRBV11-3 and TRBJ2-7): EAGVVQSPRYKIIEKKQPVAFWCNPISGHNTLYWYLQNLGQGPELLIRYENEEAVDDSQLPKDRFSAERLKGVDSTLKIQPAELGDSAVYLCASSLDPGSSYGQYFGPGTRLTVT.

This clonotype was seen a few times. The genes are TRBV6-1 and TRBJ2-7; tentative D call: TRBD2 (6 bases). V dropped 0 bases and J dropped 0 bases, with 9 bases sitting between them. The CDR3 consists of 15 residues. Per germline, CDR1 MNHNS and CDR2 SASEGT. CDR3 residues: CASSEAAGSSYEQYF. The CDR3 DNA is TGTGCCAGCAGTGAAGCGGCGGGAAGCTCCTACGAGCAGTACTTC.

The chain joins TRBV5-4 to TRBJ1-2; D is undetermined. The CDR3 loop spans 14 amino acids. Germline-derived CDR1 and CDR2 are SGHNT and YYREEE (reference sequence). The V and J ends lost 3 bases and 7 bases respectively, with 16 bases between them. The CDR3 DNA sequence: TGTGCCAGCAGCTCAGTTCTAGAGAAGAGTGGCTACACCTTC. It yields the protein CASSSVLEKSGYTF.

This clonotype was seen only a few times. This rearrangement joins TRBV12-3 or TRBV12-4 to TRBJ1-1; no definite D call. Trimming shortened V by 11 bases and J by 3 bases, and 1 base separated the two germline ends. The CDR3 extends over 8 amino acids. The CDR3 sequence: CADTEAFF. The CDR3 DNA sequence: TGTGCCGACACTGAAGCTTTCTTT.

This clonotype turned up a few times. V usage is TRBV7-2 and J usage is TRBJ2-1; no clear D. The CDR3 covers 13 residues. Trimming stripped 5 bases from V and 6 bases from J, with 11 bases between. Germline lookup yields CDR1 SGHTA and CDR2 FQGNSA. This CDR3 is CASSVGRSNEQFF. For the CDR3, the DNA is TGTGCCAGCAGCGTCGGCAGGAGCAATGAGCAGTTCTTC.